This T cell receptor (beta chain) was obtained from a study of T cells in Graves' hyperthyroidism and ophthalmopathy. The CDR3 has 13 residues. Germline V CDR1 and CDR2: GTSNPN, SVGIG (reference sequence). Unmatched junction bases numbered 1, after V lost 1 base and J lost 4 bases. RNA transcripts gave rise to amplified TCR beta CDR3 regions. When the TCR CDR3 underwent first-round RT-PCR, the HTBI primer set was used. TCRdb re-derived calls from the multiplex PCR reads in MiXCR, one entry per CDR3 protein. The profile covers 650,000 to 850,000 distinct CDR3 sequences, with around 20% appearing a single time and 16% taken by the ten largest. Reasons for excluding patients were uncontrolled infection, other autoimmune disease, pregnancy or lactation. For the diagnoses, clinical symptoms, serum thyroxine and TRAb, thyroid ultrasound and orbital computed tomography were used. Any symptoms of ophthalmopathy came after the first hyperthyroidism diagnosis, from which the blood sample dates.

Study-level findings and limits: Most clonotypes expanded in the thyroid (above 0.001) were also present in blood.

This clonotype was observed many times. Its specificity is unknown. Sample: blood. The receptor comes from a woman in her forties or fifties with Graves' hyperthyroidism that later progressed to Graves' ophthalmopathy. The gene calls are TRBV30 and TRBJ2-5; 9 nucleotides align to TRBD2. CDR3 sequence (DNA): TGTGCCTGGAGTGCTAGCGGGGTAGAGACCCAGTACTTC. Translated, it gives CAWSASGVETQYF.